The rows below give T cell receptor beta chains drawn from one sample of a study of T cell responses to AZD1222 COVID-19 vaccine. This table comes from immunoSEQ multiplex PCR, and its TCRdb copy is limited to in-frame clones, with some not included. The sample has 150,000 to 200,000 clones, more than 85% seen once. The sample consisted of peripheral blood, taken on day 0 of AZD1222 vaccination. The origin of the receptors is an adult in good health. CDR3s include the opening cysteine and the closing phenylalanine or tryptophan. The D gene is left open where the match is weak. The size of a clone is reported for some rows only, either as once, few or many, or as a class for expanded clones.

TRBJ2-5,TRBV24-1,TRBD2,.,TGTGCCACCAGTAATAGCGGGGGGGACGAAGAGACCCAGTACTTC,CATSNSGGDEETQYF
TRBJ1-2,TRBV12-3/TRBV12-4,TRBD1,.,TGTGCCAGCAGCCTTACAGGGGAATCTGGCTACACCTTC,CASSLTGESGYTF
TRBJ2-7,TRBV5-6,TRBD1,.,TGTGCCAGCAGCCCGACCGGGACAGCCTCCTACGAGCAGTACTTC,CASSPTGTASYEQYF
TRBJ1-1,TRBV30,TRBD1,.,TGTGCCTGGAGTAAACTAGACAGGGGAGAAGCTTTCTTT,CAWSKLDRGEAFF
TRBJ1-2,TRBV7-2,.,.,TGTGCCACTAACACGGGGGGGTCTGTCTACGACTACACCTTC,CATNTGGSVYDYTF
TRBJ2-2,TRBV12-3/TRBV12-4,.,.,TGTGCCAGCAGTTTAAGGGCCACCGGGGAGCTGTTTTTT,CASSLRATGELFF
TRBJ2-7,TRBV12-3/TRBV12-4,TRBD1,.,TGTGCCAGCAGCCGACAGGGGGACGAGCAGTACTTC,CASSRQGDEQYF
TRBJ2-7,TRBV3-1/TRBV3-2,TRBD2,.,TGTGCCAGCAGCTATTCGGGGACTAGCGGGTGGTACGAGCAGTACTTC,CASSYSGTSGWYEQYF
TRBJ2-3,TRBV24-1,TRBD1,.,TGTGCCACCAGTGCCGAGGGGGCCGGCACAGATACGCAGTATTTT,CATSAEGAGTDTQYF
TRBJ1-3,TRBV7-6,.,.,TGTGCCAGCAGCTTATACTCTTACTCTGGAAACACCATATATTTT,CASSLYSYSGNTIYF
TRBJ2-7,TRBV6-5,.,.,TGTGCCAGCAAACTAGACCCCGGAACCTACGAGCAGTACTTC,CASKLDPGTYEQYF
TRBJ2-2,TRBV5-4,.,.,TGTGCCAGCAGCGAGAAGACAGCACCGAACACCGGGGAGCTGTTTTTT,CASSEKTAPNTGELFF
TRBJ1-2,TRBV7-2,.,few,TGTGCCAGCAGCTTGAATTATGGCTACACCTTC,CASSLNYGYTF
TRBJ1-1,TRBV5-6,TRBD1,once,TGTGCCAGCAGCTTGGGGACAGGGAGGAACACTGAAGCTTTCTTT,CASSLGTGRNTEAFF
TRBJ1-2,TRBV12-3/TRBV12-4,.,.,TGTGCCAGCAAAAGGACAGCAAACTATGGCTACACCTTC,CASKRTANYGYTF
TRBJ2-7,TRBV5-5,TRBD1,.,TGTGCCAGCAGCTTCCAATACAGGGGAACTCCGTACGAGCAGTACTTC,CASSFQYRGTPYEQYF
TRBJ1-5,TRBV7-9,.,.,TGTGCCAGCAGCTTAGTTTCGGGTCAGCCCCAGCATTTT,CASSLVSGQPQHF
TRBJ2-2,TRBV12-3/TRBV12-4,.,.,TGTGCCAGCAGAACTAACACCGGGGAGCTGTTTTTT,CASRTNTGELFF
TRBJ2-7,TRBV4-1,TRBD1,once,TGCGCCAGCAGCCATCGACAGGGACCGAATTACGAGCAGTACTTC,CASSHRQGPNYEQYF
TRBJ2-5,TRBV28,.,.,TGTGCCAGCAGTTTTAGAGTACAAGAGACCCAGTACTTC,CASSFRVQETQYF
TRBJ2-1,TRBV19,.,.,TGTGCCAGTAGTATAGACCCGGGGGCCAACAATGAGCAGTTCTTC,CASSIDPGANNEQFF
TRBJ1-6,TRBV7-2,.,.,TGTGCCAGCAGCTTCGGACGGGTTAATTCACCCCTCCACTTT,CASSFGRVNSPLHF
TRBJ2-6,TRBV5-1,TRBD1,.,TGCGCCAGCAGCTTGACGGGACAGGGGGAGACTGGGGCCAACGTCCTGACTTTC,CASSLTGQGETGANVLTF
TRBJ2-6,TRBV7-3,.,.,TGTGCCAGCAGCTTAACCCCCCGCGGGTCTGGGGCCAACGTCCTGACTTTC,CASSLTPRGSGANVLTF
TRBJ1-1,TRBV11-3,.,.,TGTGCCAGCAGCGCCACCATCACGACGGAAGCTTTCTTT,CASSATITTEAFF
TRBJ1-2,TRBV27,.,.,TGTGCCAGCAGCCTCGACAGCAGAACCTACACCTTC,CASSLDSRTYTF
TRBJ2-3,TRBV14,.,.,TGTGCCAGCAGCCTGAGAGTAGATACGCAGTATTTT,CASSLRVDTQYF
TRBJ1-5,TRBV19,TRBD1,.,TGTGCCAGTAGTAACGGACAGGAGCTTTATAGCAATCAGCCCCAGCATTTT,CASSNGQELYSNQPQHF
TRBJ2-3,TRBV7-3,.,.,TGTGCCAGCAGCTTAAACCCCTCTTTCTACACAGATACGCAGTATTTT,CASSLNPSFYTDTQYF
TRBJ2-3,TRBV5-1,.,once,TGCGCCAGCAGCGGGGTGTGGGGTTCTAGCACAGATACGCAGTATTTT,CASSGVWGSSTDTQYF
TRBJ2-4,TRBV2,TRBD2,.,TGTGCCAGCAGTGACCCCCGGCGGGGTAGCGGGGGGCCCGGTAGGGCCAAAAACATTCAGTACTTC,CASSDPRRGSGGPGRAKNIQYF
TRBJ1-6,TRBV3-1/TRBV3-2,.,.,TGTGCCAGCAGCCAAGGGGGTTGGAATTCACCCCTCCACTTT,CASSQGGWNSPLHF
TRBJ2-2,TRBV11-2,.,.,TGTGCCAGCAGCTTAGTAGCCGGGTCGGCCGGGGAGCTGTTTTTT,CASSLVAGSAGELFF
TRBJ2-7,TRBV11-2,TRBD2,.,TGTGCCAGCACCAAGGGACTAGCGGGGTCCAGCTCCTACGAGCAGTACTTC,CASTKGLAGSSSYEQYF
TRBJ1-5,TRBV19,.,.,TGTGCCAGTAGTATGTCCAGGGAGGGCAATCAGCCCCAGCATTTT,CASSMSREGNQPQHF
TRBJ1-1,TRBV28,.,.,TGTGCCAGCAGTCTCTCGACAGACACTGAAGCTTTCTTT,CASSLSTDTEAFF
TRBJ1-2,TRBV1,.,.,TGCACCAGCAGCCAAGCGGACAGAGATGGCTACACCTTC,CTSSQADRDGYTF
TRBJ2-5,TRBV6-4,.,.,TGTGCCAGCAGTGACACCCCATGGGAGACCCAGTACTTC,CASSDTPWETQYF
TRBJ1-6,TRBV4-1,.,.,TGCGCCAGCAGCCAAGGTCAAGCCTATAATTCACCCCTCCACTTT,CASSQGQAYNSPLHF
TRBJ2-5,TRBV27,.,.,TGTGCCAGCAGTTGGGGAGAGACCCAGTACTTC,CASSWGETQYF
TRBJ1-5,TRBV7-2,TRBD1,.,TGTGCCAGCAGCTGGGCCGGGACAGGGAATCAGCCCCAGCATTTT,CASSWAGTGNQPQHF
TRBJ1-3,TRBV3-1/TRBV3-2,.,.,TGTGCCAGCAGCCAAAGACAGAACTCTGGAAACACCATATATTTT,CASSQRQNSGNTIYF
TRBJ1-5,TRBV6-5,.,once,TGTGCCAGCAGTTACTCGTATCTAACGGCGAATCAGCCCCAGCATTTT,CASSYSYLTANQPQHF
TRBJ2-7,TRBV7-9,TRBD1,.,TGTGCCAGCAGCCTGTTTGGGACAGGGACCTACTACGAGCAGTACTTC,CASSLFGTGTYYEQYF
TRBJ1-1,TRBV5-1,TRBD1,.,TGCGCCAGCAGCTTGTTTGTCAGGGGGGACACTGAAGCTTTCTTT,CASSLFVRGDTEAFF
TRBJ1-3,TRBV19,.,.,TGTGCCAGCAATGAGCAGACCGCGGCCACAAACACCATATATTTT,CASNEQTAATNTIYF
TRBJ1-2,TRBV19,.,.,TGTGCCACCTCTCCCGGTCCACTGTTAGCGGGCTATGGCTACACCTTC,CATSPGPLLAGYGYTF
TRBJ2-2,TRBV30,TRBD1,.,TGTGCCTGGAGTGTACAGGGGGACAGGGGGAAGGCCGGGGAGCTGTTTTTT,CAWSVQGDRGKAGELFF
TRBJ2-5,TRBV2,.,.,TGTGCCAGCAGTGAACCGGCAGGGACCCAGTACTTC,CASSEPAGTQYF
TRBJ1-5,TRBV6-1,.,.,TGTGCCAGCAGTGACTTCGACACAGCGTATAGCAATCAGCCCCAGCATTTT,CASSDFDTAYSNQPQHF
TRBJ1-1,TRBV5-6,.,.,TGTGCCAGCAGCTTAAGATGGGGGCCCACTGAAGCTTTCTTT,CASSLRWGPTEAFF
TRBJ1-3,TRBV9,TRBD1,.,TGTGCCAGCGGGACAGGGGCTGGAAACACCATATATTTT,CASGTGAGNTIYF
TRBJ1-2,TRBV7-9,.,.,TGTGCCAGCAGCTTAGCAGGGGAAAGTGGCTACACCTTC,CASSLAGESGYTF
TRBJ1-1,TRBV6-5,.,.,TGTGCCAGCACCGAAATCGGTGAAGCTTTCTTT,CASTEIGEAFF